The T cell receptor (beta chain) described here comes from a study of blood T cell repertoires in COVID-19 (dated by TCRdb to the early 2020s). Study-level background: Samples covering the acute and convalescent phases of COVID-19 were provided by collaborators in the United States, Italy and Spain. The material from the prospective study consisted of cDNA or gDNA derived from T cells, B-cell-depleted T cells, or PBMCs. The dataset comprised deeply sampled blood TCRbeta repertoires from subjects exposed to, actively infected with, or recovered from COVID-19. A freely available public database, intended as a resource for researchers studying the immune response to SARS-CoV-2, is where the repertoires were released. The samples were drawn from two sources: the first 160 participants of the ongoing ImmuneRACE study, and 1,000 to 1,500 subjects contributed by 6 global collaborators. Nearly every sample came with metadata listing a de-identified subject ID, COVID-19 status, age in years and sex. Where HLA class I and class II types were available, the types were taken from metadata supplied by the sample provider, not from assay-based typing. The research as a whole found: Clinical and demographic metadata were provided uncurated, with the amount varying by source and participant.

TCRbeta CDR3 regions were amplified from genomic DNA by means of the immunoSEQ Assay, a bias-controlled multiplex PCR. The authors' analysis ran thus. Nucleated cell counts per sample were estimated from amplification of reference gene primers within the assay. To quantify the absolute abundance of each unique TCRbeta CDR3 rearrangement, sequence reads were collapsed and filtered. For each sample, productive Simpson clonality was calculated as the square root of Simpson's diversity index across productive rearrangements. TCRdb stores this immuneACCESS table with in-frame sequences only. Part of the clones is absent; in the studies checked, under half of the shortfall reflects unresolved V genes, and no reason is known for the rest. D and trimming come from the DNA, and the V and J calls and clone size come from that table. The table for this sample lists approximately 220,000 clones; 80% to 90% of them were counted only once. Approximately 4.8% of the sample rests with the top ten.

In the case of this clone: Its antigen specificity is not known. Nothing much larger sits one base from this clone, and base qualities are not available.

Participants in the prospective study were enrolled through a virtual design, were aged roughly 18 to 100 years, and lived in roughly 26 United States geographic areas. To assign participants to cohorts, the prospective study relied on clinical history that participants themselves reported in a screening survey and a study questionnaire. Exposed participants were defined as having been in contact with someone with a PCR-confirmed or clinician-diagnosed COVID-19 case within 2 weeks of study entry. In the prospective study, whole blood, serum and a nasopharyngeal or oropharyngeal swab were collected from each participant by mobile phlebotomists. Prospective study participants could optionally give additional blood draws and questionnaires over a roughly two-month period. Before DNA extraction, blood samples from the prospective study were shipped at room temperature or frozen. What was sequenced was PBMCs or T cells enriched from blood (not recorded which). This TCR was recovered from a woman in her fifties or sixties who had been exposed to COVID-19.

The bases read TGTGCCACCAGTGATTCAAACAGCTATGAGCAGTTCTTC. Translated, it reads CATSDSNSYEQFF. The rearranged segments are TRBV24-1 and TRBJ2-1; the D gene is not confidently resolved. Trimming costs V 2 bases and J 8 bases, and their ends lie 9 bases apart. Based on the germline V gene, the CDR1 and CDR2 sequences are KGHDR and SFDVKD. The CDR3, from cysteine to phenylalanine, totals 13 residues. This entry keeps only the CDR3 DNA: 39 bases, framed from base 1.